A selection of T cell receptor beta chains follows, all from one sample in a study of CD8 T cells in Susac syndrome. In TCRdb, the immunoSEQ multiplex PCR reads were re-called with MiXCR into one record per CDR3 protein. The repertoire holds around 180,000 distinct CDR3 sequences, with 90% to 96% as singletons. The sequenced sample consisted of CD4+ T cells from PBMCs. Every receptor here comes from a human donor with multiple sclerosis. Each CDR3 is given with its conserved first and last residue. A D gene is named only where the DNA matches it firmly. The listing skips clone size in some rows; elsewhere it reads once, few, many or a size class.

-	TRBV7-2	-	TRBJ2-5	CASSLPLETQYF	TGTGCCAGCAGCTTGCCATTGGAGACCCAGTACTTC
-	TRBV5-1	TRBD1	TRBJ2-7	CASSATGGLVEQYF	TGCGCCAGCAGCGCGACAGGGGGTTTGGTAGAGCAGTACTTC
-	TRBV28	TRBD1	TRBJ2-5	CASSLRDRDPSGQYF	TGTGCCAGCAGCCTCCGGGACAGGGATCCTTCGGGCCAGTACTTC
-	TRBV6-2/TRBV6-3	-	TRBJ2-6	CASRTGSSGANVLTF	TGTGCCAGCAGAACAGGGAGCTCTGGGGCCAACGTCCTGACTTTC
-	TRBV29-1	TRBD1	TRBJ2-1	CSVEVGQGFDEQFF	TGCAGCGTTGAAGTGGGACAGGGTTTCGATGAGCAGTTCTTC
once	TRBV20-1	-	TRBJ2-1	CSASQGGLYEQFF	TGCAGTGCTAGCCAGGGGGGGCTATATGAGCAGTTCTTC
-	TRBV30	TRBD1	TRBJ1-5	CAWGRQGNQPQHF	TGTGCCTGGGGCAGACAGGGAAATCAGCCCCAGCATTTT
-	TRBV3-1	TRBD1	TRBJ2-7	CASSLSGQIYEQYF	TGTGCCAGCAGCCTATCGGGACAGATCTACGAGCAGTACTTC
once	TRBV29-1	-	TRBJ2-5	CSATDTAQETQYF	TGCAGCGCCACAGATACCGCCCAAGAGACCCAGTACTTC
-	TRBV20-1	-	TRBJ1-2	CSARDSDSRSYGYTF	TGCAGTGCTAGAGATTCGGACAGTAGGTCCTATGGCTACACCTTC
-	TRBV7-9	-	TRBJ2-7	CASSPMDEQYF	TGTGCCAGCAGCCCTATGGACGAGCAGTACTTC
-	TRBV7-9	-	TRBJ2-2	CASSFARTGELFF	TGTGCCAGCAGCTTCGCGCGAACCGGGGAGCTGTTTTTT
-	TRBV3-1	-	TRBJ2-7	CASSQAGDEQYF	TGTGCCAGCAGCCAAGCCGGGGACGAGCAGTACTTC
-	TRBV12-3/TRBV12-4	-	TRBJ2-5	CASSPSEGTQYF	TGTGCCAGCAGTCCGAGTGAAGGGACCCAGTACTTC